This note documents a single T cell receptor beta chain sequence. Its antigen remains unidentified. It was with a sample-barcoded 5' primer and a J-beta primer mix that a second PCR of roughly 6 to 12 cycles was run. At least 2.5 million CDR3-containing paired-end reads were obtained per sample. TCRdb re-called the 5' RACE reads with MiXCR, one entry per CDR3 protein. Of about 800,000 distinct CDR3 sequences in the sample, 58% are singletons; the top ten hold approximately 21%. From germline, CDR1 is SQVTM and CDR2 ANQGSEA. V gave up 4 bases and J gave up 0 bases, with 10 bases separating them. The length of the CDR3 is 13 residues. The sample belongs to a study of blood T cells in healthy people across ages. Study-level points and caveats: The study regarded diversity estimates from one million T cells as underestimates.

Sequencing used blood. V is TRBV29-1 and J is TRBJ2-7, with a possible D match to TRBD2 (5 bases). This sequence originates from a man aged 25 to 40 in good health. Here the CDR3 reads CSVGERNSYEQYF. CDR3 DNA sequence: TGCAGCGTTGGGGAGCGTAACTCCTACGAGCAGTACTTC.